This T cell receptor (beta chain) was recovered during a study of CD8 T cell repertoires and HIV-1 epitope variants. Study overall: Tested: three Gag epitope families, Nef HW9 and YT9.

The data were produced by immunoSEQ multiplex PCR, yet TCRdb's version contains in-frame clones alone and is incomplete. The sample has thousands of clones, around 70% seen once. This CDR3 is 15 amino acids long. CDR1 is SGHDN, CDR2 FVKESK, per germline. V lost 5 bases, J lost 5 bases, and 15 bases lay in between. As regards this clone: Its target is unknown.

This clonotype was obtained from a male donor with HIV. The sample consisted of cultured CD8+ T cells derived from PBMCs. This rearrangement joins TRBV14 to TRBJ1-4; a possible D gene is TRBD1 (6 bases). CDR3 loop: CASSDGGTRNEKLFF. DNA of the CDR3: TGTGCCAGCAGCGACGGAGGGACACGGAATGAAAAACTGTTTTTT.